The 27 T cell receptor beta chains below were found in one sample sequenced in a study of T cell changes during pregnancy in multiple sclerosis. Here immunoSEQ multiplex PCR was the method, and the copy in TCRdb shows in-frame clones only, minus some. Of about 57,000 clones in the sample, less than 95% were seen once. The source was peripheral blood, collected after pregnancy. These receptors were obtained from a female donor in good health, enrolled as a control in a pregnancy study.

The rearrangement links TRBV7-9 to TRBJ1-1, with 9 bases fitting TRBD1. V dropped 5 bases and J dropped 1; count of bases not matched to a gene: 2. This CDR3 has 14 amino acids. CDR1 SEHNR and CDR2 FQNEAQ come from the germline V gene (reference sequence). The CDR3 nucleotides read TGTGCCAGCAGCCCGGGACAGGGGAACACTGAAGCTTTCTTT. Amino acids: CASSPGQGNTEAFF. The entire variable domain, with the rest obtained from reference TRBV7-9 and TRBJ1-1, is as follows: DTGVSQNPRHKITKRGQNVTFRCDPISEHNRLYWYRQTLGQGPEFLTYFQNEAQLEKSRLLSDRFSAERPKGSFSTLEIQRTEQGDSAMYLCASSPGQGNTEAFFGQGTRLTVV.

In DNA form, the CDR3 reads TGTGCCAGCAGCCAGTACACCCAGGACAGGGGAATTGGTGGCTACACCTTC. Protein product: CASSQYTQDRGIGGYTF. This chain joins TRBV7-2 and TRBJ1-2; 9 bases match TRBD1. From germline, CDR1 is SGHTA and CDR2 FQGNSA. This CDR3 is built from 17 residues. V shed 5 bases and J 7 bases; nucleotides not matched to a gene: 17. Full variable domain (missing parts from reference TRBV7-2 and TRBJ1-2): GAGVSQSPSNKVTEKGKDVELRCDPISGHTALYWYRQSLGQGLEFLIYFQGNSAPDKSGLPSDRFSAERTGGSVSTLTIQRTQQEDSAVYLCASSQYTQDRGIGGYTFGSGTRLTVV.

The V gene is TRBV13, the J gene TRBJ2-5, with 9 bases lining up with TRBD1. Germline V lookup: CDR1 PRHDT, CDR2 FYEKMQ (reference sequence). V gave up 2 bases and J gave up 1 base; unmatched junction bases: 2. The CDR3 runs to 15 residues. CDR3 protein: CASSLNRGPQETQYF. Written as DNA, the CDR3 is TGTGCCAGCAGCTTAAACAGGGGGCCCCAAGAGACCCAGTACTTC. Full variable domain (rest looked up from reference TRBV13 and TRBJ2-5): AAGVIQSPRHLIKEKRETATLKCYPIPRHDTVYWYQQGPGQDPQFLISFYEKMQSDKGSIPDRFSAQQFSDYHSELNMSSLELGDSALYFCASSLNRGPQETQYFGPGTRLLVL.

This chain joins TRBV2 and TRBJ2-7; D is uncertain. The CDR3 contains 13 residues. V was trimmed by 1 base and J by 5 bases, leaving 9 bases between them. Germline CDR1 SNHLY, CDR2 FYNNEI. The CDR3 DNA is TGTGCCAGCAGTGAAGAGTATGGCAACGAGCAGTACTTC. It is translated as CASSEEYGNEQYF.

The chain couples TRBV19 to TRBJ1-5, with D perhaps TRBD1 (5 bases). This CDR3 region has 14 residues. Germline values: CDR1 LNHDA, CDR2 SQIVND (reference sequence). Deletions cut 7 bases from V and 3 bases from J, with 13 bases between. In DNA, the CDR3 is TGTGCCAGTATGGGGCAGTCCCTCAATCAGCCCCAGCATTTT. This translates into CASMGQSLNQPQHF.

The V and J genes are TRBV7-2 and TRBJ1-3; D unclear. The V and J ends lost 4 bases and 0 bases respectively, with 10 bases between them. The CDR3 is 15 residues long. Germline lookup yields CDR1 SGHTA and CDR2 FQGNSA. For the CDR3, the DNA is TGTGCCAGCAGCTCAGACAACCTCTCTGGAAACACCATATATTTT. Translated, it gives CASSSDNLSGNTIYF. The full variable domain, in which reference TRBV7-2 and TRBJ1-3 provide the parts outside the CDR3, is GAGVSQSPSNKVTEKGKDVELRCDPISGHTALYWYRQSLGQGLEFLIYFQGNSAPDKSGLPSDRFSAERTGGSVSTLTIQRTQQEDSAVYLCASSSDNLSGNTIYFGEGSWLTVV.

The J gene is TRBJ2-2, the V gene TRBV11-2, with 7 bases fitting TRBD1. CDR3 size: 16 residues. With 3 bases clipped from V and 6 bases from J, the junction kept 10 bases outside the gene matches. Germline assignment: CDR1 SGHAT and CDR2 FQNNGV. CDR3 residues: CASSFLTGSLAGELFF. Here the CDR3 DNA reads TGTGCCAGCAGCTTCTTGACAGGGTCCTTGGCCGGGGAGCTGTTTTTT.

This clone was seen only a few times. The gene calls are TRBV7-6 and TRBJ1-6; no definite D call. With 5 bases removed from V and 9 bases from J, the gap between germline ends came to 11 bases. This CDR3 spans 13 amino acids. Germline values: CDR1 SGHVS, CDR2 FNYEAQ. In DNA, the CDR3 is TGTGCCAGCAGCGCTACGTTCGCTTCACCCCTCCACTTT. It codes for CASSATFASPLHF.

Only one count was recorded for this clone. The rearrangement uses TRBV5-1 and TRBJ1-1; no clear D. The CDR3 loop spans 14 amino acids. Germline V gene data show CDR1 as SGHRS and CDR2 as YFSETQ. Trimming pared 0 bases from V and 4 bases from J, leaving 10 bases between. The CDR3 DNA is TGCGCCAGCAGCTTGGTTCGGGAAGGCACTGAAGCTTTCTTT. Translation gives CASSLVREGTEAFF.

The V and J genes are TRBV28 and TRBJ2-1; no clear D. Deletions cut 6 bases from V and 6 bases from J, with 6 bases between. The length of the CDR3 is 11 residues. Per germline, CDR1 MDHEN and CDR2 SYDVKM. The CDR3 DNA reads TGTGCCAGCAGCGGTCCCAATGAGCAGTTCTTC. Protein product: CASSGPNEQFF.

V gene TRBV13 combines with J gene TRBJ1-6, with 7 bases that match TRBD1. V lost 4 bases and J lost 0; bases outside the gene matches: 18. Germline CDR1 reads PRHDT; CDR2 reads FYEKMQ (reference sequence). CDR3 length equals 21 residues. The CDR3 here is CASSSRQGGQLVSSYNSPLHF. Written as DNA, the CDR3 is TGTGCCAGCAGCTCCCGTCAGGGGGGACAGTTAGTTAGCTCCTATAATTCACCCCTCCACTTT. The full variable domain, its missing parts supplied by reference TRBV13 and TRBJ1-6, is AAGVIQSPRHLIKEKRETATLKCYPIPRHDTVYWYQQGPGQDPQFLISFYEKMQSDKGSIPDRFSAQQFSDYHSELNMSSLELGDSALYFCASSSRQGGQLVSSYNSPLHFGNGTRLTVT.

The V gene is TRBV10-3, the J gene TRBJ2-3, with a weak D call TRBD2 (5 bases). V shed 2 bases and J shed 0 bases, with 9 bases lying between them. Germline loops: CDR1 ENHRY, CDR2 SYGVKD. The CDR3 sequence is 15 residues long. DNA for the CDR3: TGTGCCATCAGTGAGAGGACTGGTAGCACAGATACGCAGTATTTT. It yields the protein CAISERTGSTDTQYF.

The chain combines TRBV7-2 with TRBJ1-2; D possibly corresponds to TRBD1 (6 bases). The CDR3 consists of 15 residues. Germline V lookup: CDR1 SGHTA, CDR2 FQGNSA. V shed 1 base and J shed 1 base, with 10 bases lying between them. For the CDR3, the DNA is TGTGCCAGCAGCTTAGGAGGGGGTGGTAACTATGGCTACACCTTC. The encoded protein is CASSLGGGGNYGYTF.

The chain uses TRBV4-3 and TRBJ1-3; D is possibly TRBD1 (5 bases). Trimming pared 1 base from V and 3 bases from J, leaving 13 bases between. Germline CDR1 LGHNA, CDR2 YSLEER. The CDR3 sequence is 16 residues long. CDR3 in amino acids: CASSQGGGALGNTIYF. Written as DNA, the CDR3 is TGCGCCAGCAGCCAAGGTGGAGGGGCCCTTGGAAACACCATATATTTT.

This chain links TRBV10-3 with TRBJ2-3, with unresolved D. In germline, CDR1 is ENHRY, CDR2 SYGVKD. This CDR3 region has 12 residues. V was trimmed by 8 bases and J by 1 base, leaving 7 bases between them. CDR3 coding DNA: TGTGCCATCGGCGAGGGCACAGATACGCAGTATTTT. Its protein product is CAIGEGTDTQYF.

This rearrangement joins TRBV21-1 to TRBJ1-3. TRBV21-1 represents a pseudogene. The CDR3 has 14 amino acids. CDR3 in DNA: TGTGCCAGCACCATACCCGGGGAGGAAAACACCATATATTTT. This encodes CASTIPGEENTIYF.

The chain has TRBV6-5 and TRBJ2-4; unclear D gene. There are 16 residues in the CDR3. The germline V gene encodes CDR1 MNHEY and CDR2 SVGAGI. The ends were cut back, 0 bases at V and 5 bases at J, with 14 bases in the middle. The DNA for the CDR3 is TGTGCCAGCAGTTACTCGTTGGTAGGCGGAGAAAACATTCAGTACTTC. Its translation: CASSYSLVGGENIQYF.

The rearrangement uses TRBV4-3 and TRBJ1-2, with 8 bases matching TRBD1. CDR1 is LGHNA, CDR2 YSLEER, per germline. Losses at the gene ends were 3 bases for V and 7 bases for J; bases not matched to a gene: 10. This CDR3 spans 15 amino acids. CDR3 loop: CASSHFEDRVGGYTF. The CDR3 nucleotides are TGCGCCAGCAGCCACTTCGAGGACAGGGTGGGTGGCTACACCTTC.

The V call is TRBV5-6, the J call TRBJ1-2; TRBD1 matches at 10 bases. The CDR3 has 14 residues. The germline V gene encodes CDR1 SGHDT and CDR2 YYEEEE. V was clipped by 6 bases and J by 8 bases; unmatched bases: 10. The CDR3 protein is CASIRGDRGGGYTF. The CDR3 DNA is TGTGCCAGCATCCGAGGGGACAGGGGCGGCGGCTACACCTTC.

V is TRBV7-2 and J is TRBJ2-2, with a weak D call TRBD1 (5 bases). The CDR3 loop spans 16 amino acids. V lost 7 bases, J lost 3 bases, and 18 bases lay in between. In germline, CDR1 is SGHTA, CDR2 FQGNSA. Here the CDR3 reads CASTRTIVLDTGELFF. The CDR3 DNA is TGTGCCAGCACGAGGACAATTGTTTTGGACACCGGGGAGCTGTTTTTT.

This CDR3 is CASSLEPSGGTETQYF. For the CDR3, the DNA is TGCGCCAGCAGCTTGGAACCCAGCGGGGGGACCGAGACCCAGTACTTC. This sequence joins TRBV5-1 and TRBJ2-5, with 9 bases that match TRBD2. Germline CDR1 and CDR2: SGHRS and YFSETQ. This CDR3 region has 16 residues. The V gene end was trimmed by 0 bases and the J gene end by 5 bases; junction bases not matched to a gene: 8.

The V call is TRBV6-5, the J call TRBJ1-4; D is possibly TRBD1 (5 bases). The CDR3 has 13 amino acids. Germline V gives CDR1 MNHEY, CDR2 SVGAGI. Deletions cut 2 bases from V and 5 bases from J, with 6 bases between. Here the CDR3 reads CASSYNRNEKLFF. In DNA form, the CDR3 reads TGTGCCAGCAGTTACAACAGGAATGAAAAACTGTTTTTT.

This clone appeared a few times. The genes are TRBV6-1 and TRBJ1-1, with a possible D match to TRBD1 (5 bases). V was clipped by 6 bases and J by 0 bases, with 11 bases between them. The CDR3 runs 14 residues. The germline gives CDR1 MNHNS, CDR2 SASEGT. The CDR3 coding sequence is TGTGCCAGCAGCCTCGACAGCGTGAACACTGAAGCTTTCTTT. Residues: CASSLDSVNTEAFF.

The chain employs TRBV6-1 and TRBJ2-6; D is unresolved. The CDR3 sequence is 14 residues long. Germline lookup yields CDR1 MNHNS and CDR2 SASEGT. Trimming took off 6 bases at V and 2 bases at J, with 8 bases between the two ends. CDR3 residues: CASRRYAGANVLTF. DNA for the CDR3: TGTGCCAGCAGGAGGTATGCTGGGGCCAACGTCCTGACTTTC.

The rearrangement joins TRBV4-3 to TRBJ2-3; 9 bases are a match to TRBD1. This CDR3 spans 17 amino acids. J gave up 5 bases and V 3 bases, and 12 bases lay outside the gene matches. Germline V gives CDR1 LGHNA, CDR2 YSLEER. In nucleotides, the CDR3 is TGCGCCAGCAGCCATCTCGGGACAGGGAGGTATGGAGATACGCAGTATTTT. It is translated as CASSHLGTGRYGDTQYF.

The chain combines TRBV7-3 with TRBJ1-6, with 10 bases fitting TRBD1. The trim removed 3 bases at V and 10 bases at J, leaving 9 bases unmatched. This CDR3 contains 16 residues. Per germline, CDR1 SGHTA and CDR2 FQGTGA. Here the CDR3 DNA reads TGTGCCAGCAGCTTTGGCGGGACAGGGGCCGGGTCACCCCTCCACTTT. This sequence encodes CASSFGGTGAGSPLHF.

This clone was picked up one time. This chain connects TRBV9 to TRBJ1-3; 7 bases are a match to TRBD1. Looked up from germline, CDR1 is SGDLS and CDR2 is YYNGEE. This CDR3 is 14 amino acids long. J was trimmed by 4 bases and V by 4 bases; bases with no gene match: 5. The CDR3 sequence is CASSRQGLGNTIYF. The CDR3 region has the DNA TGTGCCAGCAGCCGACAGGGTTTGGGAAACACCATATATTTT.